This T cell receptor beta chain stems from a study of T cell repertoires in cytomegalovirus infection. TCRdb independently ran MiXCR on the reads; one entry per CDR3 protein. This table holds over 120,000 distinct CDR3 sequences, roughly a third found once. This clonotype appeared a few times. As yet, its antigen is unknown. Overall study results and limits: The study found HLA-C-restricted CMV-specific TCR beta clonotypes dominating the ex vivo response. Adding up the frequency of public TCR beta families identified people who carried CMV plus the relevant HLA.

The CDR3 is 15 amino acids. V shed 4 bases, J shed 4 bases, and the junction held 6 bases outside the gene matches. Germline V gene data show CDR1 as SGHRS and CDR2 as YFSETQ. This sequence was found in a human donor in good health (CMV status not recorded). Some clones in this sample may be carry-over from other donors' samples. The V and J genes are TRBV5-1 and TRBJ2-1, with 9 bases lining up with TRBD2. Sequenced material: CD8+ T cells from cultured PBMCs, taken from culture after CMV antigen stimulation. This CDR3 reads CASSGSGGPYNEQFF. The CDR3 DNA follows: TGCGCCAGCAGCGGTAGCGGGGGACCTTACAATGAGCAGTTCTTC.